This T cell receptor beta chain was recorded in a study of T cell changes during pregnancy in multiple sclerosis. Sequencing used immunoSEQ multiplex PCR; TCRdb keeps in-frame clones, though not all of them. The profile shows under 65,000 clones, about 93% of them singletons. CDR3 length: 14 residues. Unmatched junction bases numbered 5, after V lost 5 bases and J lost 1 base. The V gene's germline CDR1 is SEHNR and CDR2 FQNEAQ (reference sequence). Sequencing used CD8+ T cells from peripheral blood mononuclear cells, obtained in the third trimester of pregnancy. V is TRBV7-9 and J is TRBJ2-7; 7 bases fit TRBD1. The sequence came from a female donor with multiple sclerosis, enrolled in a pregnancy study. The CDR3 sequence is CASSPPGQSYEQYF. Written as DNA, the CDR3 is TGTGCCAGCAGCCCGCCGGGACAGTCCTACGAGCAGTACTTC.